This TCR beta chain was identified in a study of cytomegalovirus exposure and HLA in healthy donors. With 60 Vbeta and 13 Jbeta primers, the PCR was carried out. The method was immunoSEQ multiplex PCR; TCRdb's version includes in-frame clones alone and lacks a portion of them. The sample shows some 200,000 clones, about 80% of them seen only once. Germline values: CDR1 MNHEY, CDR2 SVGAGI. This CDR3 spans 15 amino acids. The V gene lost 6 bases and the J gene lost 3 bases, with 18 bases spanning the gap. The rearrangement uses TRBV6-5 and TRBJ2-7, with D maybe TRBD1 (5 bases). Sequencing input: PBMCs. This receptor was identified in a woman in her forties in good health and CMV-seronegative. CDR3 nucleotides: TGTGCCAGCAGGCTCACAGGTGCGTCAAGCTACGAGCAGTACTTC. Its translation is CASRLTGASSYEQYF.